This is a list of T cell receptor beta chains from one sample in a study of T-cell reconstitution after alpha-beta-depleted transplantation in children. TCRdb analysed the PCR reads with MiXCR anew, one entry per CDR3 protein. Here the sample spans around 440,000 distinct CDR3 sequences, 15% to 20% being singletons. The sequenced sample was PBMCs, mostly from graft donor cells, obtained 360 days after TCRalphabeta/CD19-depleted stem cell transplant. The receptors were gathered from a boy in the first two years of life who had a stem cell transplant for Wiskott-Aldrich syndrome, so the T cells may come from the graft donor. The CDR3 runs from the conserved cysteine through the conserved F or W. The D gene is left open where the match is weak. Clone size appears in some rows only: once, few, many, or a class for an expanded clone.

V: TRBV5-4
J: TRBJ2-7
D: TRBD1
size: few
CDR3: CASSYRGPYSYEQYF
DNA: TGTGCCAGCAGCTACAGGGGTCCCTATTCCTACGAGCAGTACTTC

V: TRBV20-1
J: TRBJ1-1
D: .
size: few
CDR3: CSARGGALAAFF
DNA: TGCAGTGCTAGAGGAGGGGCTCTGGCGGCTTTCTTT

V: TRBV11-1
J: TRBJ2-7
D: TRBD2
size: .
CDR3: CASSLRTSGGRVDYEQYF
DNA: TGTGCCAGCAGCTTAAGAACTAGCGGAGGACGGGTTGACTACGAGCAGTACTTC

V: TRBV5-6
J: TRBJ2-5
D: TRBD1
size: .
CDR3: CASSLVRTGKETQYF
DNA: TGTGCCAGCAGCTTGGTGAGGACAGGGAAAGAGACCCAGTACTTC

V: TRBV5-6
J: TRBJ2-4
D: .
size: few
CDR3: CASSLALSGLGAKNIQYF
DNA: TGTGCCAGCAGCTTGGCCTTGTCGGGGCTGGGGGCCAAAAACATTCAGTACTTC

V: TRBV10-1
J: TRBJ2-2
D: TRBD2
size: many
CDR3: CASSAGTRGYTGELFF
DNA: TGCGCCAGCAGCGCCGGGACTAGGGGGTACACCGGGGAGCTGTTTTTT

V: TRBV7-9
J: TRBJ2-7
D: TRBD1
size: few
CDR3: CASSAKGDRQYF
DNA: TGTGCCAGCAGCGCGAAGGGGGACAGGCAGTACTTC

V: TRBV15
J: TRBJ2-3
D: .
size: .
CDR3: CATSRPGGTDTQYF
DNA: TGTGCCACCAGCAGGCCGGGAGGCACAGATACGCAGTATTTT

V: TRBV7-2
J: TRBJ2-7
D: TRBD1
size: many
CDR3: CASSLGGQGRQYF
DNA: TGTGCCAGCAGCTTAGGCGGACAGGGCCGGCAGTACTTC

V: TRBV10-3
J: TRBJ2-3
D: .
size: few
CDR3: CAISPLDRDTQYF
DNA: TGTGCCATCAGTCCCTTAGACCGAGATACGCAGTATTTT

V: TRBV5-1
J: TRBJ2-1
D: .
size: .
CDR3: CASSLLLGGASNEQFF
DNA: TGCGCCAGCAGCTTGTTGTTGGGGGGGGCGAGCAATGAGCAGTTCTTC

V: TRBV7-6
J: TRBJ2-1
D: .
size: .
CDR3: CASSHRKRDYNEQFF
DNA: TGTGCCAGCAGCCATCGGAAGAGAGACTACAATGAGCAGTTCTTC

V: TRBV2
J: TRBJ2-2
D: .
size: few
CDR3: CASSSVRGGTGELFF
DNA: TGTGCCAGCAGTTCAGTCAGGGGCGGCACCGGGGAGCTGTTTTTT

V: TRBV9
J: TRBJ2-7
D: .
size: .
CDR3: CASSPFDGESKQYF
DNA: TGTGCCAGCAGTCCTTTCGACGGAGAGTCTAAGCAGTACTTC

V: TRBV9
J: TRBJ2-7
D: .
size: .
CDR3: CASSVDLRSEQYF
DNA: TGTGCCAGCAGCGTAGACCTTCGGTCCGAGCAGTACTTC

V: TRBV7-8
J: TRBJ2-2
D: TRBD2
size: few
CDR3: CASSLALAGGAGELFF
DNA: TGTGCCAGCAGCTTAGCCCTAGCGGGAGGGGCCGGGGAGCTGTTTTTT

V: TRBV6-2/TRBV6-3
J: TRBJ1-1
D: TRBD1
size: .
CDR3: CASSYSGQGYTEAFF
DNA: TGTGCCAGCAGTTACTCGGGACAGGGATACACTGAAGCTTTCTTT

V: TRBV6-5
J: TRBJ2-2
D: TRBD2
size: few
CDR3: CASSYSGGFTGELFF
DNA: TGTGCCAGCAGTTACTCGGGGGGGTTCACCGGGGAGCTGTTTTTT

V: TRBV6-1
J: TRBJ2-7
D: .
size: .
CDR3: CASRGHYRDKALAPYEQYF
DNA: TGTGCCAGCAGGGGCCACTACAGGGATAAGGCGCTAGCCCCCTACGAGCAGTACTTC

V: TRBV20-1
J: TRBJ2-1
D: .
size: few
CDR3: CSARRRVFGNEQFF
DNA: TGCAGTGCTAGAAGAAGGGTGTTCGGCAATGAGCAGTTCTTC

V: TRBV14
J: TRBJ2-1
D: TRBD2
size: .
CDR3: CASSQDSRLAGVSSYNEQFF
DNA: TGTGCCAGCAGCCAAGACTCAAGACTAGCGGGGGTTAGCTCCTACAATGAGCAGTTCTTC

V: TRBV11-2
J: TRBJ2-1
D: TRBD2
size: .
CDR3: CASSLDLAGGGAYNEQFF
DNA: TGTGCCAGCAGCTTAGACCTAGCGGGAGGGGGGGCGTACAATGAGCAGTTCTTC

V: TRBV7-2
J: TRBJ2-7
D: .
size: few
CDR3: CASSFGLANYEQYF
DNA: TGTGCCAGCAGCTTTGGTCTAGCAAACTACGAGCAGTACTTC

V: TRBV28
J: TRBJ1-6
D: .
size: .
CDR3: CASSLDGVYRDSPLHF
DNA: TGTGCCAGCAGTCTCGACGGCGTTTATAGGGATTCACCCCTCCACTTT

V: TRBV3-1
J: TRBJ1-1
D: TRBD1
size: few
CDR3: CASSKQGWNTEAFF
DNA: TGTGCCAGCAGCAAACAGGGGTGGAACACTGAAGCTTTCTTT

V: TRBV5-1
J: TRBJ2-7
D: .
size: few
CDR3: CASSLYPQNEQYF
DNA: TGCGCCAGCAGCTTGTATCCACAGAACGAGCAGTACTTC

V: TRBV13
J: TRBJ2-4
D: .
size: few
CDR3: CASSHWSPLGKNIQYF
DNA: TGTGCCAGCAGCCATTGGTCCCCACTAGGCAAAAACATTCAGTACTTC

V: TRBV7-9
J: TRBJ2-5
D: TRBD2
size: few
CDR3: CASSLASGLAGGETQYF
DNA: TGTGCCAGCAGCTTAGCATCGGGACTAGCGGGCGGGGAGACCCAGTACTTC

V: TRBV3-1
J: TRBJ2-5
D: TRBD2
size: .
CDR3: CASSQDWGGGAAETQYF
DNA: TGTGCCAGCAGCCAAGATTGGGGCGGGGGGGCGGCAGAGACCCAGTACTTC

V: TRBV24-1
J: TRBJ2-3
D: .
size: few
CDR3: CATRENGAADTQYF
DNA: TGTGCCACCCGAGAGAATGGAGCGGCAGATACGCAGTATTTT

V: TRBV12-3/TRBV12-4
J: TRBJ2-1
D: TRBD2
size: many
CDR3: CASTLSGGNEQFF
DNA: TGTGCCAGCACTCTTAGCGGGGGAAATGAGCAGTTCTTC

V: TRBV5-1
J: TRBJ2-3
D: .
size: few
CDR3: CASSLEVAFTDTQYF
DNA: TGCGCCAGCAGCTTGGAGGTGGCGTTCACAGATACGCAGTATTTT

V: TRBV7-8
J: TRBJ2-2
D: TRBD2
size: many
CDR3: CASSHLTAGGPWELFF
DNA: TGTGCCAGCAGCCACCTAACAGCGGGAGGGCCGTGGGAGCTGTTTTTT

V: TRBV4-1
J: TRBJ2-2
D: TRBD2
size: few
CDR3: CASSQTSGDTGELFF
DNA: TGCGCCAGCAGTCAGACTAGCGGTGATACCGGGGAGCTGTTTTTT

V: TRBV4-1
J: TRBJ2-3
D: TRBD2
size: few
CDR3: CASSLRGLLAGGPDTQYF
DNA: TGCGCCAGCAGTCTAAGGGGACTCCTAGCGGGGGGGCCAGATACGCAGTATTTT

V: TRBV6-5
J: TRBJ2-7
D: TRBD1
size: .
CDR3: CASSSRQGRSYEQYF
DNA: TGTGCCAGCAGTTCACGACAGGGTCGCTCCTACGAGCAGTACTTC

V: TRBV24-1
J: TRBJ2-5
D: .
size: .
CDR3: CATSDLGTEGETQYF
DNA: TGTGCCACCAGTGATTTAGGGACGGAGGGGGAGACCCAGTACTTC

V: TRBV7-9
J: TRBJ2-4
D: .
size: few
CDR3: CASSLGQLAKNIQYF
DNA: TGTGCCAGCAGCTTAGGACAGTTAGCCAAAAACATTCAGTACTTC

V: TRBV7-9
J: TRBJ2-4
D: .
size: many
CDR3: CASSLVVGGLAKNIQYF
DNA: TGTGCCAGCAGCTTAGTAGTAGGCGGGCTAGCCAAAAACATTCAGTACTTC

V: TRBV20-1
J: TRBJ1-6
D: .
size: .
CDR3: CSARDRTVSSSYNSPLHF
DNA: TGCAGTGCTAGAGATCGGACAGTCTCGAGCTCCTATAATTCACCCCTCCACTTT

V: TRBV29-1
J: TRBJ2-7
D: TRBD2
size: .
CDR3: CSVEEAGGGEQYF
DNA: TGCAGCGTTGAAGAAGCGGGAGGAGGCGAGCAGTACTTC

V: TRBV20-1
J: TRBJ2-5
D: .
size: few
CDR3: CSARWDFTQYF
DNA: TGCAGTGCTAGATGGGACTTTACCCAGTACTTC

V: TRBV2
J: TRBJ2-3
D: .
size: .
CDR3: CASSVGEVSPMRGTQYF
DNA: TGTGCCAGCAGCGTCGGTGAGGTTTCGCCTATGCGGGGTACGCAGTATTTT

V: TRBV2
J: TRBJ1-1
D: TRBD1
size: few
CDR3: CASRGDRGAHEAFF
DNA: TGTGCCAGCAGAGGGGACAGGGGGGCGCATGAAGCTTTCTTT